These 3 T cell receptor beta chains were sequenced from one sample in a study of blood T cell repertoires in COVID-19. Only in-frame clones appear in the TCRdb table, and some are missing; sequencing was by immunoSEQ multiplex PCR. Of approximately 280,000 clones in the sample, roughly 85% were seen once. Sequencing was done on a sample of peripheral blood. The receptors were gathered from a man between 50 and 59 years old with active or convalescent COVID-19.

This clone showed up just a few times. This sequence joins TRBV6-5 and TRBJ1-2; D gene unclear. V was cut by 8 bases and J by 7 bases, with 14 bases left in between. Germline V gene lookup returns CDR1 MNHEY and CDR2 SVGAGI. This CDR3 region has 12 residues. In DNA, the CDR3 is TGTGCCAGCTATGATTCCGGGAGTGGCTACACCTTC. It codes for CASYDSGSGYTF.

The chain recombines TRBV18 with TRBJ1-3; 7 positions agree with TRBD1. V shed 1 base, J shed 0 bases, and the junction held 6 bases outside the gene matches. The length of the CDR3 is 17 residues. In germline, CDR1 is KGHSH, CDR2 LQKENI. The CDR3 here is CASSPRATGSSGNTIYF. CDR3 bases: TGTGCCAGCTCACCACGGGCGACAGGGAGCTCTGGAAACACCATATATTTT.

The chain has TRBV15 and TRBJ2-5; no definite D call. Trimming shortened V by 5 bases and J by 5 bases, and 12 bases separated the two germline ends. The length of the CDR3 is 13 residues. From germline, CDR1 is LNHNV and CDR2 YYDKDF (reference sequence). CDR3 protein: CATSVRLGETQYF. CDR3 coding DNA: TGTGCCACCAGCGTACGGCTCGGGGAGACCCAGTACTTC.